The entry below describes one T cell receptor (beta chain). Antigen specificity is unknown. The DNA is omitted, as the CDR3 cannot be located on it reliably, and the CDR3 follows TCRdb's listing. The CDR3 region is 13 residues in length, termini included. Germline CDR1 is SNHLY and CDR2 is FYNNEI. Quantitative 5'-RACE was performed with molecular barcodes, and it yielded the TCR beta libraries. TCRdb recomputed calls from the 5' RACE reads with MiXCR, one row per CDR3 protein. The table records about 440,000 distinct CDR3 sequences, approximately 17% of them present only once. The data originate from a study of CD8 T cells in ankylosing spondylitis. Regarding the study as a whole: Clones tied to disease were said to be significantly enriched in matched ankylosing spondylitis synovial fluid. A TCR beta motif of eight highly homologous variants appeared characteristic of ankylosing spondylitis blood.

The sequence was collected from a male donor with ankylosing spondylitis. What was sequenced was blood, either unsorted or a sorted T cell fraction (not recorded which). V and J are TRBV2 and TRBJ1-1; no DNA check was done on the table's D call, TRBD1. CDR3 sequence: CASSSSGQSEAFF.